The 15 T cell receptor beta chains given below trace back to one sample, sequenced in a study of blood T cell repertoires in COVID-19 (dated by TCRdb to 2020 to 2022). Receptor libraries were prepared by the immunoSEQ multiplex PCR assay. Held by TCRdb, this immuneACCESS table contains in-frame sequences only and omits some clones. Under half of the omission traces to an unresolved V gene where checked; the cause of the rest is unknown. For this sample the table gives some 300,000 clones, of which about 90% were detected only once. Clones ranked in the top ten supply less than 3.5% of the sample. The sample consisted of PBMCs or T cells enriched from blood (not recorded which). The receptors shown here come from a woman aged 45-65 years who had been exposed to COVID-19.

The chain links TRBV3-1 (or the pseudogene TRBV3-2) to TRBJ2-3; the match to TRBD2 covers 8 bases. The CDR3 covers 15 residues. Germline V CDR1 and CDR2: LGHDT, YNNKEL (reference sequence). J lost 1 base, V lost 2 bases, and 2 bases had no gene match. CDR3 region: CASSQMTSGTDTQYF. The CDR3 DNA reads TGTGCCAGCAGCCAAATGACTAGCGGCACAGATACGCAGTATTTT.

V and J are TRBV27 and TRBJ1-1; D is ambiguous. Trimming pared 4 bases from V and 4 bases from J, leaving 4 bases between. Germline assignment: CDR1 MNHEY and CDR2 SMNVEV (reference sequence). This CDR3 has 11 residues. As DNA, the CDR3 is TGTGCCAGCAGTTCAGGCACTGAAGCTTTCTTT. As protein: CASSSGTEAFF.

The chain combines TRBV10-3 with TRBJ2-3; 7 bases align to TRBD1. V shed 1 base and J 1 base; nucleotides not matched to a gene: 2. CDR1 ENHRY and CDR2 SYGVKD come from the germline V gene. The CDR3 sequence is 15 residues long. The CDR3 here is CAISEFGQGTDTQYF. The CDR3 coding sequence is TGTGCCATCAGTGAGTTCGGACAGGGCACAGATACGCAGTATTTT.

This chain uses TRBV19 with TRBJ1-3, with 7 nucleotides matching TRBD1. Germline CDR1 and CDR2: LNHDA and SQIVND (reference sequence). The CDR3 is made up of 13 amino acids. V shed 5 bases, J shed 4 bases, and the junction held 2 bases outside the gene matches. CDR3 region: CASSVDRGNTIYF. CDR3 DNA sequence: TGTGCCAGTAGTGTGGACAGGGGAAACACCATATATTTT.

V usage is TRBV19 and J usage is TRBJ1-1; unclear D gene. Germline V gives CDR1 LNHDA, CDR2 SQIVND (reference sequence). The CDR3 totals 17 residues. Trimming removed 1 base from V and 0 bases from J, with 15 bases in between. The DNA of the CDR3 is TGTGCCAGTAGTATAGCTCGTCGGGCGGGGATGAACACTGAAGCTTTCTTT. Protein product: CASSIARRAGMNTEAFF.

This chain joins TRBV28 and TRBJ2-3, with TRBD1 matching over 8 bases. The length of the CDR3 is 16 residues. Germline values: CDR1 MDHEN, CDR2 SYDVKM. V was pared by 6 bases and J by 2 bases, with 10 bases of the junction left unmatched. CDR3 sequence: CASSPWGQENTDTQYF. The CDR3 nucleotides are TGTGCCAGCAGCCCTTGGGGACAGGAAAACACAGATACGCAGTATTTT.

This clone showed up just once. V usage is TRBV24-1 and J usage is TRBJ2-5; TRBD1 aligns across 9 bases. Looked up from germline, CDR1 is KGHDR and CDR2 is SFDVKD. J lost 5 bases, V lost 9 bases, and 15 bases had no gene match. The CDR3 extends over 16 amino acids. The CDR3 spells CATARTGDARGETQYF. The CDR3 coding sequence is TGTGCCACCGCACGGACAGGGGACGCCCGCGGTGAGACCCAGTACTTC.

The chain couples TRBV24-1 to TRBJ2-3, with TRBD2 matching over 7 bases. The CDR3 is 18 residues long. V gave up 3 bases and J gave up 4 bases; unmatched junction bases: 15. Germline values: CDR1 KGHDR, CDR2 SFDVKD. DNA for the CDR3: TGTGCCACCAGTGATCCGACGGGGGGTCCTACTAGGGCAGATACGCAGTATTTT. Translation: CATSDPTGGPTRADTQYF.

This rearrangement joins TRBV19 to TRBJ2-3; 14 bases align to TRBD2. The CDR3 runs 16 residues. V dropped 6 bases and J dropped 5; count of bases not matched to a gene: 7. Per the germline V gene, CDR1 is LNHDA and CDR2 is SQIVND (reference sequence). The CDR3 coding sequence is TGTGCCAGTAGGATAACCGGGACTAGCGGGAGAGATACGCAGTATTTT. Its protein product is CASRITGTSGRDTQYF.

This clone was detected only once. Here the CDR3 DNA reads TGTGCCAGCAGCCAACAGGGGGTGTTGCGGGGCTCTGGAAACACCATATATTTT. Residues: CASSQQGVLRGSGNTIYF. The rearrangement uses TRBV3-1 (or the pseudogene TRBV3-2) and TRBJ1-3; TRBD1 matches 7 bases. This CDR3 is 18 amino acids long. Losses at the gene ends were 2 bases for V and 0 bases for J; bases not matched to a gene: 10. Germline V gene data show CDR1 as LGHDT and CDR2 as YNNKEL (reference sequence).

The chain combines TRBV28 with TRBJ2-2; D ambiguous. Trimming removed 2 bases at V and 4 bases at J, with 8 bases between. The CDR3 loop spans 14 amino acids. Germline values: CDR1 MDHEN, CDR2 SYDVKM. This CDR3 is CASSLGDFTGELFF. The DNA of the CDR3 is TGTGCCAGCAGTTTAGGAGACTTCACCGGGGAGCTGTTTTTT.

This clone was detected only once. V gene TRBV7-9 combines with J gene TRBJ1-4; a weak D match, TRBD1 (6 bases). This CDR3 has 15 amino acids. Per germline, CDR1 SEHNR and CDR2 FQNEAQ (reference sequence). Trimming stripped 1 base from V and 4 bases from J, with 10 bases between. The CDR3 nucleotides are TGTGCCAGCAGCTTAGGGCCACAGGGTAATGAAAAACTGTTTTTT. Translated: CASSLGPQGNEKLFF.

The V call is TRBV7-9, the J call TRBJ2-2; D gene unclear. This CDR3 has 15 residues. Germline values: CDR1 SEHNR, CDR2 FQNEAQ (reference sequence). V dropped 5 bases and J dropped 4 bases, with 14 bases sitting between them. The CDR3 nucleotides read TGTGCCAGCAGCCTAAATTCGTACGGCACCGGGGAGCTGTTTTTT. Amino acids: CASSLNSYGTGELFF.

This sequence joins TRBV10-2 and TRBJ1-4; 9 bases are a match to TRBD1. V dropped 8 bases and J dropped 3; count of bases not matched to a gene: 7. Germline loops: CDR1 WSHSY, CDR2 SAAADI. The CDR3 totals 15 residues. CDR3 residues: CASGTGRGANEKLFF. In nucleotides, the CDR3 is TGCGCCAGCGGGACAGGGAGGGGTGCTAATGAAAAACTGTTTTTT.

V gene TRBV2 combines with J gene TRBJ1-1, with 8 bases lining up with TRBD1. The CDR3 covers 13 residues. Looked up from germline, CDR1 is SNHLY and CDR2 is FYNNEI. V was clipped by 7 bases and J by 1 base; unmatched bases: 2. The CDR3 region has the DNA TGTGCCAGCAAGGGGACAGGGAACACTGAAGCTTTCTTT. Its translation is CASKGTGNTEAFF.